Below are 6 T cell receptor beta chains sequenced from a single sample in a study of blood T cell repertoires in COVID-19. The assay was immunoSEQ multiplex PCR, and TCRdb's table has in-frame clones only and misses some. This table holds approximately 300,000 clones, about nine tenths found once. The sequenced sample was peripheral blood. The source of these receptors is a woman in her 30s with COVID-19, enrolled during active disease.

The chain carries TRBV11-3 and TRBJ2-2, with D possibly TRBD1 on 7 matching bases. V lost 5 bases to trimming and J lost 2 bases, with 24 bases between them. The CDR3 is 19 residues long. From germline, CDR1 is SGHNT and CDR2 YENEEA. The CDR3 protein is CASSQGVGGGLTNTGELFF. The CDR3, as DNA: TGTGCCAGCAGCCAGGGAGTTGGAGGGGGCCTCACAAACACCGGGGAGCTGTTTTTT.

The chain has TRBV10-3 and TRBJ1-2; D not resolved. Trimming took 0 bases from V and 3 from J, leaving 8 bases between them. CDR1 is ENHRY, CDR2 SYGVKD, per germline. The CDR3 is made up of 14 amino acids. The CDR3 here is CAISESAADYGYTF. In nucleotides, the CDR3 is TGTGCCATCAGTGAGTCGGCGGCAGACTATGGCTACACCTTC.

The V call is TRBV10-3, the J call TRBJ1-1; D ambiguous. Germline assignment: CDR1 ENHRY and CDR2 SYGVKD. Trimming removed 0 bases at V and 6 bases at J, with 14 bases between. CDR3 length: 15 amino acids. The CDR3 spells CAISESVAGSAEAFF. As DNA, the CDR3 is TGTGCCATCAGTGAGTCTGTAGCTGGGTCTGCTGAAGCTTTCTTT.

The chain combines TRBV19 with TRBJ1-4; D is possibly TRBD1 (6 bases). From germline, CDR1 is LNHDA and CDR2 SQIVND (reference sequence). Deletions cut 11 bases from V and 4 bases from J, with 20 bases between. This CDR3 contains 15 residues. The DNA for the CDR3 is TGTGCCTCTCAGTGGGGGGGCGGATTTAATGAAAAACTGTTTTTT. This gives the protein CASQWGGGFNEKLFF.

The V gene is TRBV7-9, the J gene TRBJ2-3, with 7 nucleotides matching TRBD2. With V trimmed by 5 bases and J by 5 bases, 7 bases remained unmatched. Germline values: CDR1 SEHNR, CDR2 FQNEAQ (reference sequence). The CDR3 sequence is 14 residues long. CDR3: CASSNRGEGDTQYF. The CDR3 DNA reads as TGTGCCAGCAGCAATCGAGGGGAGGGAGATACGCAGTATTTT.

This clone was recorded once. The CDR3 region has the DNA TGTGCCAGCAGCTTATCGGGGTCCTACAATGAGCAGTTCTTC. Residues: CASSLSGSYNEQFF. The rearrangement joins TRBV7-9 to TRBJ2-1; D possibly corresponds to TRBD2 (5 bases). Trimming left V 2 bases short and J 1 base short, with 6 bases between. The CDR3 totals 14 residues. In germline, CDR1 is SEHNR, CDR2 FQNEAQ (reference sequence). The full variable domain, completed using reference TRBV7-9 and TRBJ2-1, is DTGVSQNPRHKITKRGQNVTFRCDPISEHNRLYWYRQTLGQGPEFLTYFQNEAQLEKSRLLSDRFSAERPKGSFSTLEIQRTEQGDSAMYLCASSLSGSYNEQFFGPGTRLTVL.